These 21 T cell receptor beta chains were sequenced from one sample in a study of cytotoxic CD8 clonotypes in ibrutinib-treated CLL. The table came from immunoSEQ multiplex PCR; TCRdb's copy has only in-frame clones and leaves some out. The table includes roughly 220,000 clones, 70% to 75% detected once. The sample consisted of PBMCs, taken after 12 months of ibrutinib treatment. The receptors originated from a human donor with chronic lymphocytic leukemia.

V usage is TRBV6-1 and J usage is TRBJ2-3; no reliable D call. Per the germline V gene, CDR1 is MNHNS and CDR2 is SASEGT. This CDR3 spans 15 amino acids. The ends were cut back, 5 bases at V and 0 bases at J, with 12 bases in the middle. The CDR3 DNA reads TGTGCCAGCAGTCTCTTACTAACTAGCACAGATACGCAGTATTTT. Translation: CASSLLLTSTDTQYF.

This CDR3 reads CAWSMRRGGNTIYF. CDR3 sequence (DNA): TGTGCCTGGAGTATGAGGAGGGGTGGAAACACCATATATTTT. V gene TRBV30 combines with J gene TRBJ1-3, with TRBD1 as a possible D gene (5 bases). The ends were cut back, 2 bases at V and 3 bases at J, with 11 bases in the middle. This CDR3 is built from 14 residues. Germline V gene data show CDR1 as GTSNPN and CDR2 as SVGIG (reference sequence).

J is TRBJ2-7 and V is TRBV11-2, with D unclear. V was shortened by 0 bases and J by 8 bases, with 5 bases between the two germline ends. CDR3 length: 11 residues. Looked up from germline, CDR1 is SGHAT and CDR2 is FQNNGV. The CDR3 loop is CASSLDRQQYF. The DNA of the CDR3 is TGTGCCAGCAGCTTAGATCGGCAGCAGTACTTC.

Ten or more counts support this clone. CDR3 protein: CASSLGLAGVTDTQYF. In DNA form, the CDR3 reads TGTGCCAGCAGTTTAGGCCTAGCGGGGGTCACAGATACGCAGTATTTT. The chain has TRBV27 and TRBJ2-3; TRBD2 aligns across 10 bases. V trimming: 2 bases; J trimming: 2 bases; junction bases outside the gene matches: 4. Per germline, CDR1 MNHEY and CDR2 SMNVEV (reference sequence). There are 16 residues in the CDR3.

This clone occurred once. The chain's CDR3 is CASSERTGIRYTF. The CDR3 DNA reads TGTGCCAGCAGCGAGCGGACAGGGATACGCTACACCTTC. This chain joins TRBV9 and TRBJ1-2, with 8 bases lining up with TRBD1. After removal of 3 bases from V and 9 bases from J, the junction contained 7 bases not matched to a gene. The CDR3 is 13 residues long. CDR1 and CDR2 (germline): SGDLS, YYNGEE.

The chain joins TRBV5-1 to TRBJ1-2, with TRBD1 matching 7 bases. Germline V gives CDR1 SGHRS, CDR2 YFSETQ. The length of the CDR3 is 16 residues. With V trimmed by 2 bases and J by 4 bases, 11 bases remained unmatched. In DNA form, the CDR3 reads TGCGCCAGCAGCTTAGAGACAGGGCAGGAGGGCTATGGCTACACCTTC. It encodes CASSLETGQEGYGYTF.

This clone was observed a few times. J is TRBJ1-2 and V is TRBV2; D uncertain. The CDR3 has 15 residues. Germline lookup yields CDR1 SNHLY and CDR2 FYNNEI. Trimming took 8 bases from V and 4 from J, leaving 20 bases between them. CDR3 protein: CASRSTGTLVYGYTF. The CDR3 DNA sequence: TGTGCCAGCCGCTCGACGGGCACCCTCGTCTATGGCTACACCTTC.

The chain has TRBV18 and TRBJ1-1, with D hard to call. Deletions cut 3 bases from V and 0 bases from J, with 8 bases between. This CDR3 contains 14 residues. Germline assignment: CDR1 KGHSH and CDR2 LQKENI. The DNA of the CDR3 is TGTGCCAGCTCACCTTCCATAATGAACACTGAAGCTTTCTTT. Protein: CASSPSIMNTEAFF.

This chain uses TRBV9 with TRBJ2-7; no firm D call. CDR3 length: 14 amino acids. The V gene's germline CDR1 is SGDLS and CDR2 YYNGEE. The V and J ends lost 0 bases and 2 bases respectively, with 9 bases between them. This CDR3 reads CASSVGHDAYEQYF. The CDR3, as DNA: TGTGCCAGCAGCGTAGGGCACGACGCCTACGAGCAGTACTTC. Together with reference TRBV9 and TRBJ2-7, the CDR3 gives the full variable domain: DSGVTQTPKHLITATGQRVTLRCSPRSGDLSVYWYQQSLDQGLQFLIQYYNGEERAKGNILERFSAQQFPDLHSELNLSSLELGDSALYFCASSVGHDAYEQYFGPGTRLTVT.

The J gene is TRBJ2-1, the V gene TRBV15; D remains ambiguous. The V gene's germline CDR1 is LNHNV and CDR2 YYDKDF (reference sequence). Trimming removed 1 base at V and 1 base at J, with 11 bases between. The CDR3 consists of 16 residues. In nucleotides, the CDR3 is TGTGCCACCAGCAGAGGGTCTGGATATTCCTACAATGAGCAGTTCTTC. It is translated as CATSRGSGYSYNEQFF.

The rearrangement links TRBV23-1 to TRBJ2-7; tentatively, D is TRBD1 (6 bases). TRBV23-1 is sorted into the ORF group, with uncertain function. CDR3 length: 18 amino acids. Trimming removed 0 bases from V and 0 bases from J, with 18 bases in between. The CDR3 coding sequence is TGCGCCAGCAGTCAATCCGGGTACCGCCAGGGGCACTCCTACGAGCAGTACTTC. Its translation is CASSQSGYRQGHSYEQYF.

This chain joins TRBV30 and TRBJ2-7; D perhaps matches TRBD1 (6 bases). The CDR3 totals 13 residues. With 3 bases removed from V and 5 bases from J, the gap between germline ends came to 14 bases. Germline V gene sequence: CDR1 GTSNPN, CDR2 SVGIG (reference sequence). CDR3 region: CAWRRGMWDEQYF. CDR3 DNA: TGTGCCTGGAGAAGGGGGATGTGGGACGAGCAGTACTTC.

This sequence joins TRBV5-5 and TRBJ1-4; tentatively, D is TRBD1 (6 bases). V gave up 2 bases and J gave up 8 bases, with 16 bases separating them. The CDR3 is made up of 15 amino acids. CDR1 is SGHKS, CDR2 YYEKEE, per germline (reference sequence). CDR3: CASSFLQGVSEKLFF. CDR3 in DNA: TGTGCCAGCAGCTTTCTACAGGGAGTAAGCGAAAAACTGTTTTTT.

The CDR3 spells CASSPGGGADYGYTF. The CDR3, as DNA: TGTGCCAGCTCGCCGGGAGGGGGCGCAGACTATGGCTACACCTTC. The chain recombines TRBV18 with TRBJ1-2; 7 bases are shared with TRBD1. Germline V gives CDR1 KGHSH, CDR2 LQKENI. The V and J ends lost 6 bases and 3 bases, in that order; junction bases with no gene match: 10. CDR3 length: 15 residues.

A few counts support this clone. This same CDR3 is encoded by further DNA sequences in the sample. This chain uses TRBV4-1 with TRBJ2-7; 7 bases match TRBD1. This CDR3 comprises 15 residues. With V trimmed by 1 base and J by 2 bases, 5 bases remained unmatched. CDR1 is MGHRA and CDR2 is YSYEKL in the germline V gene. CDR3: CASSQGQGGTYEQYF. CDR3 in DNA: TGCGCCAGCAGCCAAGGACAGGGCGGTACCTACGAGCAGTACTTC.

This sequence joins TRBV4-2 and TRBJ2-7; TRBD2 matches at 7 bases. With 3 bases clipped from V and 0 bases from J, the junction kept 11 bases outside the gene matches. CDR3 length: 17 amino acids. Germline values: CDR1 LGHNA, CDR2 YNFKEQ. CDR3 region: CASSQTPVLASSYEQYF. The CDR3 DNA follows: TGTGCCAGCAGCCAGACGCCGGTACTAGCGAGCTCCTACGAGCAGTACTTC.

The chain couples TRBV6-6 to TRBJ2-7, with D unclear. The V end lost 10 bases, the J end lost 5 bases, and 24 bases lay between the germline ends. The CDR3 has 15 amino acids. Germline V gives CDR1 MNHNY, CDR2 SVGAGI (reference sequence). The CDR3 protein is CAISRPSWQFHEQYF. In DNA form, the CDR3 reads TGTGCCATCTCCCGCCCCTCTTGGCAGTTCCACGAGCAGTACTTC.

This clone came up once. CDR3 amino acids: CASSLVATSETYEQYF. The CDR3 DNA reads TGTGCCAGCAGCTTAGTTGCGACTAGCGAGACCTACGAGCAGTACTTC. The gene calls are TRBV7-2 and TRBJ2-7; 8 bases are shared with TRBD2. The CDR3 covers 16 residues. The J segment lost 2 bases and the V segment lost 1 base, leaving 7 bases of the junction unmatched. In germline, CDR1 is SGHTA, CDR2 FQGNSA.

The V and J genes are TRBV5-4 and TRBJ2-7; 7 nucleotides align to TRBD2. The CDR3 consists of 16 residues. Germline V CDR1 and CDR2: SGHNT, YYREEE (reference sequence). Trimming cost V 0 bases and J 0 bases; bases outside gene matches: 6. The CDR3 DNA reads TGTGCCAGCAGCTTGGTCGGGAGGTGGAGCTCCTACGAGCAGTACTTC. Its protein product is CASSLVGRWSSYEQYF.

In DNA form, the CDR3 reads TGCAGCGTTGTCCTTGCAAGGAACACCGGGGAGCTGTTTTTT. It codes for CSVVLARNTGELFF. J is TRBJ2-2 and V is TRBV29-1; D unresolved. The V end was cut by 4 bases, the J end by 1 base, with 10 bases between. The CDR3 totals 14 residues. In germline, CDR1 is SQVTM, CDR2 ANQGSEA.

This clone turned up a few times. J is TRBJ1-1 and V is TRBV10-1; D uncertain. Germline-derived CDR1 and CDR2 are WNHNN and SYGVQD (reference sequence). Trimming removed 2 bases at V and 1 base at J, with 11 bases between. This CDR3 contains 15 residues. CDR3 nucleotide sequence: TGCGCCAGCAGTGAGGGTCGGGCCTCGAACACTGAAGCTTTCTTT. It codes for CASSEGRASNTEAFF.